The rows below give T cell receptor beta chains drawn from one sample of a study of blood T cells in healthy people across ages. TCRdb re-called the 5' RACE reads with MiXCR, one entry per CDR3 protein. The repertoire has 1.5 million or so distinct CDR3 sequences, approximately 42% of them found once; the top ten carry approximately 7.9%. Material: blood. All receptors derive from a woman under 30 in good health. CDR3s include the opening cysteine and the closing phenylalanine or tryptophan. Each record gives: CDR3 protein, CDR3 DNA, clone size, J gene, V gene, D gene. D genes are given only for firm matches. The size of a clone is reported for some rows only, either as once, few or many, or as a class for expanded clones.

CASSYRDSPYEQYF TGCGCCAGCAGTTATCGGGACAGCCCCTACGAGCAGTACTTC - TRBJ2-7 TRBV4-1 TRBD1
CSTTGTSGPTDTQYF TGCAGTACCACTGGGACTAGCGGTCCCACAGATACGCAGTATTTT few TRBJ2-3 TRBV20-1 TRBD2
CSAYPGDREDTDTQYF TGCAGTGCTTACCCAGGGGACAGGGAAGACACAGATACGCAGTATTTT few TRBJ2-3 TRBV20-1 TRBD1
CASSAGNIVDTQYF TGTGCCAGCAGCGCCGGGAACATAGTAGATACGCAGTATTTT few TRBJ2-3 TRBV13 -
CASRSRERTDEQFF TGTGCCAGCAGAAGCAGGGAGAGAACAGATGAGCAGTTCTTC few TRBJ2-1 TRBV12-3/TRBV12-4 -
CASSWIGSSPYEQYF TGTGCCAGCAGCTGGATAGGCAGTTCACCCTACGAGCAGTACTTC once TRBJ2-7 TRBV7-9 -
CASSPRIGLANEKLFF TGTGCCAGCAGCCCCCGCATTGGGCTCGCTAATGAAAAACTGTTTTTT - TRBJ1-4 TRBV7-9 -
CASSLDPTVVNEQFF TGTGCCAGCAGCTTAGACCCGACCGTTGTCAATGAGCAGTTCTTC - TRBJ2-1 TRBV11-2 -
CASSHGTTDTQYF TGTGCCAGCAGCCACGGGACGACGGATACGCAGTATTTT many TRBJ2-3 TRBV14 -
CASSTDPNQPQHF TGTGCCAGCAGTACCGACCCTAATCAGCCCCAGCATTTT few TRBJ1-5 TRBV28 -
CAISERGDPSPYEQYF TGTGCCATCAGTGAGAGGGGGGACCCTAGCCCCTACGAGCAGTACTTC many TRBJ2-7 TRBV10-3 -
CASSLRLAPGLEQYF TGTGCCAGCAGTCTTAGACTAGCACCTGGTTTGGAGCAGTACTTC - TRBJ2-7 TRBV25-1 TRBD2
CSVGPSGTGNEKLFF TGCAGCGTTGGACCCTCCGGGACCGGAAATGAAAAACTGTTTTTT - TRBJ1-4 TRBV29-1 -
CASSEEGGSNGYTF TGTGCCAGCAGTGAAGAAGGAGGTTCCAATGGCTACACCTTC few TRBJ1-2 TRBV2 -
CASSSNPRLAIYEQYF TGTGCCAGCAGCTCCAACCCAAGACTAGCGATCTACGAGCAGTACTTC few TRBJ2-7 TRBV7-6 TRBD2
CASSWGQASYEQYF TGCGCCAGCAGCTGGGGACAGGCCTCTTACGAGCAGTACTTC few TRBJ2-7 TRBV5-1 TRBD1
CASSPQGPPLHF TGTGCCAGTAGTCCTCAGGGTCCACCCCTCCACTTT - TRBJ1-6 TRBV19 -
CATSGPRGGDTQYF TGTGCCACCAGCGGCCCAAGGGGAGGAGATACGCAGTATTTT - TRBJ2-3 TRBV15 -
CASSSGQGARDQPQHF TGTGCCAGCAGTTCCGGACAGGGGGCGCGGGATCAGCCCCAGCATTTT few TRBJ1-5 TRBV12-3/TRBV12-4 TRBD1
CASSLQGGLGIQYF TGTGCCAGCAGCTTACAGGGGGGGTTGGGCATTCAGTACTTC - TRBJ2-4 TRBV7-8 -
CASSSGTVRDEQYF TGCGCCAGCAGCTCCGGGACTGTCCGCGACGAGCAGTACTTC - TRBJ2-7 TRBV5-1 -
CASSYSHPGELFF TGTGCCAGCAGTTACTCCCATCCCGGGGAGCTGTTTTTT once TRBJ2-2 TRBV6-5 -
CASTGPGLASTSTDTQYF TGTGCCAGCACCGGCCCGGGACTAGCGAGTACTAGCACAGATACGCAGTATTTT - TRBJ2-3 TRBV28 TRBD2
CASLLAWEQYF TGTGCCAGCCTCCTAGCGTGGGAGCAGTACTTC few TRBJ2-7 TRBV6-1 -
CSASSTLLADTQYF TGCAGTGCTAGCAGCACCCTCCTAGCAGATACGCAGTATTTT many TRBJ2-3 TRBV20-1 -
CSATEAGRTDEQYF TGCAGTGCTACAGAAGCGGGAAGGACCGACGAGCAGTACTTC few TRBJ2-7 TRBV20-1 TRBD2
CSAQTGSLYGYTF TGCAGTGCCCAAACGGGATCACTCTATGGCTACACCTTC - TRBJ1-2 TRBV20-1 -
CASSMPGAGLRETQYF TGTGCCAGCAGCATGCCAGGGGCAGGGCTTCGAGAGACCCAGTACTTC - TRBJ2-5 TRBV7-6 -
CSARDPGGDEQFF TGCAGTGCTAGAGATCCAGGGGGCGATGAGCAGTTCTTC - TRBJ2-1 TRBV20-1 TRBD1